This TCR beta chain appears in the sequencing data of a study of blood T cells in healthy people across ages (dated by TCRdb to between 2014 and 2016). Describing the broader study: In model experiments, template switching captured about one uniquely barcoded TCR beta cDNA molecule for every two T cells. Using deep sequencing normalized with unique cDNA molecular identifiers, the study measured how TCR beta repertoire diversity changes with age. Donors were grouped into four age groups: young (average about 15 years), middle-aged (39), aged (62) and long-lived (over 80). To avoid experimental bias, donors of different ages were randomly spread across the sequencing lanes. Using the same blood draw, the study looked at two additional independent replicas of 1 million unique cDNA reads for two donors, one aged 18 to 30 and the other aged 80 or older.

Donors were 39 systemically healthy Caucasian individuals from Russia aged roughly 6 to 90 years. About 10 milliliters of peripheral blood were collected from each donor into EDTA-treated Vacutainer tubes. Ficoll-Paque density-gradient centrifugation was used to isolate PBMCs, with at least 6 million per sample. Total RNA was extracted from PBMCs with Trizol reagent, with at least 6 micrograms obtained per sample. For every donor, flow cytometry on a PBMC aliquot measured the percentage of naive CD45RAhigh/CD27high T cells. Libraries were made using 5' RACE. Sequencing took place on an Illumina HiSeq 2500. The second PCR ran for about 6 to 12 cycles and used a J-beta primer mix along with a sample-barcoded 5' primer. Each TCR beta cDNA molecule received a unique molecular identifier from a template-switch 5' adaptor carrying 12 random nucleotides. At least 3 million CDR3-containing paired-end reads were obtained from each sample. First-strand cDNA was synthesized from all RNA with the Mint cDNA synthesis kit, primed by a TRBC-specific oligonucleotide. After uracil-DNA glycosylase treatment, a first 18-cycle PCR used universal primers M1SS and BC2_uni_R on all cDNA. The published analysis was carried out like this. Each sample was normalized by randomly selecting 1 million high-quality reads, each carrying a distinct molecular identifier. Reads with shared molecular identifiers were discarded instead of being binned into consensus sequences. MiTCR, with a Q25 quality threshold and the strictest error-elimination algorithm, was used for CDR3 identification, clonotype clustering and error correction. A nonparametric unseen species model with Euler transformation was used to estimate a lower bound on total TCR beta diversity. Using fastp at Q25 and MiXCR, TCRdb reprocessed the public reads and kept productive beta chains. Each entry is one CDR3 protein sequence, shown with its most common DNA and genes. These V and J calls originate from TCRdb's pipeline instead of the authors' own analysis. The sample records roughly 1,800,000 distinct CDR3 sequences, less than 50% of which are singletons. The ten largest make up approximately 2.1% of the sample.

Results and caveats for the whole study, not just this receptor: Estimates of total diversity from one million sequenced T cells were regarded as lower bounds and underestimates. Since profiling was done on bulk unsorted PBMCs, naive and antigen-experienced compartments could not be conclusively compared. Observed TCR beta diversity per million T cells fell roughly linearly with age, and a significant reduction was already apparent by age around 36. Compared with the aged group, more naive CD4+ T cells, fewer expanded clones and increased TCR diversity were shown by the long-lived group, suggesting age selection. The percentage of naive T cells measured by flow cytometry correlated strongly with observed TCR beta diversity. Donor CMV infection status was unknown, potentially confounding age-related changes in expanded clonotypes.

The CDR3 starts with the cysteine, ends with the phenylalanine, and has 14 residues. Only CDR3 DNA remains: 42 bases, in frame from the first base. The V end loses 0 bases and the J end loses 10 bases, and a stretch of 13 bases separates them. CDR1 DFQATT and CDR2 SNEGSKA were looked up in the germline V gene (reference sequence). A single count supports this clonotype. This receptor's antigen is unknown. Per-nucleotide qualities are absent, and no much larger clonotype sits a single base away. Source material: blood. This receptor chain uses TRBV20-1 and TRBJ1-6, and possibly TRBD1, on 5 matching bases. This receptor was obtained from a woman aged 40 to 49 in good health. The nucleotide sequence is TGCAGTGCTAGAGAGCCAGGGACCGGGTCACCCCTCCACTTT. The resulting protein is CSAREPGTGSPLHF.